This entry lists 10 T cell receptor beta chains sequenced from one sample in a study of blood T cell repertoires in COVID-19. Here immunoSEQ multiplex PCR was the method, and the copy in TCRdb shows in-frame clones only, minus some. The sample lists roughly 340,000 clones; over 70% were seen once. The sequenced sample was peripheral blood. The receptors come from a woman aged 50 to 60 with COVID-19, enrolled during active disease.

The table lists this clone with a few counts. The V call is TRBV11-2, the J call TRBJ2-2; unclear D gene. CDR3 length equals 14 residues. Trimming stripped 3 bases from V and 5 bases from J, with 10 bases between. CDR1 and CDR2 from the germline V gene are SGHAT and FQNNGV. CDR3 coding DNA: TGTGCCAGCAGCTTGGGTGTGGAGACCGGGGAGCTGTTTTTT. It translates to CASSLGVETGELFF.

J is TRBJ2-7 and V is TRBV19, with a weak D call TRBD1 (6 bases). Germline CDR1 LNHDA, CDR2 SQIVND (reference sequence). This CDR3 has 17 residues. Between the trimmed V and J ends, which lost 3 bases and 0 bases, there was a span of 18 bases. DNA for the CDR3: TGTGCCAGTAGTATCCGACGTCAACAGGGAAACTCCTACGAGCAGTACTTC. It specifies CASSIRRQQGNSYEQYF.

A note on this clone: Other DNA sequences in this sample translate to the same CDR3. The chain joins TRBV18 to TRBJ2-5, with D perhaps TRBD2 (6 bases). Trimming took off 6 bases at V and 5 bases at J, with 10 bases between the two ends. From germline, CDR1 is KGHSH and CDR2 LQKENI. The CDR3 length is 12 residues. The CDR3 region is CASSPGEETQYF. The CDR3 bases are TGTGCCAGCTCGCCGGGGGAGGAGACCCAGTACTTC.

The rearrangement uses TRBV5-1 and TRBJ2-1; TRBD1 agrees at 7 bases. This CDR3 contains 14 residues. Germline CDR1 and CDR2: SGHRS and YFSETQ. The V gene end was trimmed by 1 base and the J gene end by 4 bases; junction bases not matched to a gene: 2. CDR3 amino acids: CASSLSTGYNEQFF. CDR3 DNA sequence: TGCGCCAGCAGCTTGTCGACAGGGTACAATGAGCAGTTCTTC.

The rearrangement joins TRBV5-5 to TRBJ2-6; 8 nucleotides agree with TRBD2. Losses at the gene ends were 4 bases for V and 2 bases for J; bases not matched to a gene: 8. The CDR3 totals 17 residues. The germline V gene has CDR1 SGHKS and CDR2 YYEKEE (reference sequence). As DNA, the CDR3 is TGTGCCAGCAGCCCCACGGGGGGGGGCACTGGGGCCAACGTCCTGACTTTC. Translated: CASSPTGGGTGANVLTF.

This chain connects TRBV7-3 to TRBJ2-7; 11 nucleotides line up with TRBD2. The CDR3 is 14 amino acids. The V gene's germline CDR1 is SGHTA and CDR2 FQGTGA. The ends lost 5 bases at V and 5 bases at J; junction bases unmatched: 5. The CDR3 loop is CASSPTSGSNEQYF. In DNA, the CDR3 is TGTGCCAGCAGCCCAACTAGCGGGAGTAACGAGCAGTACTTC.

The chain uses TRBV19 and TRBJ2-7; D gene unclear. CDR1 LNHDA and CDR2 SQIVND come from the germline V gene (reference sequence). The length of the CDR3 is 14 residues. The V and J ends lost 3 bases and 0 bases respectively, with 9 bases between them. The chain's CDR3 is CASSMGYSSYEQYF. The CDR3 DNA sequence: TGTGCCAGTAGTATGGGCTACTCCTCCTACGAGCAGTACTTC.

Only one count was recorded for this clone. The V gene is TRBV27, the J gene TRBJ2-7, with 8 bases matching TRBD2. Trimming cost V 6 bases and J 2 bases; bases outside gene matches: 3. Germline loops: CDR1 MNHEY, CDR2 SMNVEV (reference sequence). The CDR3 runs to 13 residues. The chain's CDR3 is CASRLAVPYEQYF. The CDR3 coding sequence is TGTGCCAGCAGACTAGCGGTTCCCTACGAGCAGTACTTC.

This chain uses TRBV9 with TRBJ2-7, with 7 bases matching TRBD2. J lost 1 base, V lost 3 bases, and 4 bases had no gene match. The germline CDR1 and CDR2 sequences are SGDLS and YYNGEE. The CDR3 extends over 14 amino acids. The CDR3 sequence is CASSETGGSYEQYF. In DNA form, the CDR3 reads TGTGCCAGCAGCGAGACGGGAGGATCCTACGAGCAGTACTTC. Complete variable domain (other parts from reference TRBV9 and TRBJ2-7): DSGVTQTPKHLITATGQRVTLRCSPRSGDLSVYWYQQSLDQGLQFLIQYYNGEERAKGNILERFSAQQFPDLHSELNLSSLELGDSALYFCASSETGGSYEQYFGPGTRLTVT.

The chain joins TRBV5-1 to TRBJ2-3; 7 bases agree with TRBD2. The CDR3 is made up of 14 amino acids. The J segment lost 6 bases and the V segment lost 4 bases, leaving 8 bases of the junction unmatched. CDR1 is SGHRS, CDR2 YFSETQ, per germline. DNA for the CDR3: TGCGCCAGCAGCCTCGGGCTAGCGGTTGATACGCAGTATTTT. Translated, it gives CASSLGLAVDTQYF.